What follows are 31 T cell receptor beta chains derived from one specimen sequenced in a study of blood T cell repertoires in COVID-19. TCRdb keeps only in-frame clones here, not all; method: immunoSEQ multiplex PCR. The profile shows fewer than 120,000 clones, over 60% of them singletons. The sample consisted of peripheral blood. The receptors were gathered from a woman aged 80 or older with acute or convalescent COVID-19.

The V and J genes are TRBV6-6 and TRBJ2-3; 7 bases are a match to TRBD1. This CDR3 spans 15 amino acids. Germline CDR1 MNHNY, CDR2 SVGAGI (reference sequence). The junction had 11 bases not matched to a gene; V was cut back by 7 bases and J by 4 bases. CDR3 sequence reads: CASKPKQGVSDTQYF. CDR3 DNA sequence: TGTGCCAGCAAGCCGAAGCAGGGGGTCTCAGATACGCAGTATTTT.

This clone has a single count. V gene TRBV28 combines with J gene TRBJ2-3, with 15 bases aligning to TRBD2. Germline CDR1 is MDHEN and CDR2 is SYDVKM. The CDR3 extends over 22 amino acids. V dropped 4 bases and J dropped 1; count of bases not matched to a gene: 18. In nucleotides, the CDR3 is TGTGCCAGCAGTTCGATAGCCCACGGACTAGCGGGAGGGGGGTATCGCACAGATACGCAGTATTTT. Amino acid sequence: CASSSIAHGLAGGGYRTDTQYF. The full variable domain, its missing parts supplied by reference TRBV28 and TRBJ2-3, is DVKVTQSSRYLVKRTGEKVFLECVQDMDHENMFWYRQDPGLGLRLIYFSYDVKMKEKGDIPEGYSVSREKKERFSLILESASTNQTSMYLCASSSIAHGLAGGGYRTDTQYFGPGTRLTVL.

This chain joins TRBV12-3 or TRBV12-4 and TRBJ2-3; D gene ambiguous. The CDR3 has 13 amino acids. V was cut by 6 bases and J by 0 bases, with 7 bases left in between. CDR3 loop: CASSAVSTDTQYF. DNA of the CDR3: TGTGCCAGCAGCGCAGTCAGCACAGATACGCAGTATTTT.

A few counts support this clone. The chain joins TRBV11-2 to TRBJ2-2; 7 nucleotides line up with TRBD1. This CDR3 spans 15 amino acids. With V trimmed by 2 bases and J by 3 bases, 3 bases remained unmatched. The germline gives CDR1 SGHAT, CDR2 FQNNGV. CDR3 nucleotide sequence: TGTGCCAGCAGCTTAAATACAGGGGACACCGGGGAGCTGTTTTTT. Translating it yields CASSLNTGDTGELFF.

A few counts support this clone. The chain recombines TRBV29-1 with TRBJ1-1; a weak D match, TRBD1 (6 bases). V shed 7 bases and J shed 0 bases, with 12 bases lying between them. CDR1 is SQVTM, CDR2 ANQGSEA, per germline. This CDR3 contains 13 residues. The CDR3 spells CSGTDRMNTEAFF. The CDR3 DNA sequence: TGCAGCGGGACAGACAGAATGAACACTGAAGCTTTCTTT.

The chain links TRBV18 to TRBJ1-5; D is perhaps TRBD1 (6 bases). V gave up 4 bases and J gave up 4 bases, with 14 bases separating them. Germline V gene sequence: CDR1 KGHSH, CDR2 LQKENI. This CDR3 is 15 amino acids long. The CDR3 DNA reads TGTGCCAGCTCACTGAACAGGGTAGAGAATCAGCCCCAGCATTTT. Translating it yields CASSLNRVENQPQHF.

The chain links TRBV28 to TRBJ2-7; 7 nucleotides align to TRBD1. This CDR3 spans 18 amino acids. Germline-derived CDR1 and CDR2 are MDHEN and SYDVKM. V shed 6 bases and J 1 base; nucleotides not matched to a gene: 18. The CDR3 DNA is TGTGCCAGCAGCCTGGGGTACAGGGGTGGGCGGCGGTCCTACGAGCAGTACTTC. Translated: CASSLGYRGGRRSYEQYF. Looking up the rest from reference TRBV28 and TRBJ2-7 gives the full variable domain: DVKVTQSSRYLVKRTGEKVFLECVQDMDHENMFWYRQDPGLGLRLIYFSYDVKMKEKGDIPEGYSVSREKKERFSLILESASTNQTSMYLCASSLGYRGGRRSYEQYFGPGTRLTVT.

DNA of the CDR3: TGTGCCAGCAGTTTTAGGCCTAGGCCCGGGTACGAGCAGTACTTC. Its protein is CASSFRPRPGYEQYF. This sequence joins TRBV28 and TRBJ2-7; D unresolved. V lost 3 bases and J 4 bases, leaving 16 bases between the germline ends. Germline V lookup: CDR1 MDHEN, CDR2 SYDVKM. The CDR3 spans 15 residues.

The V and J genes are TRBV7-9 and TRBJ1-1, with a possible D match to TRBD1 (5 bases). With 0 bases removed from V and 6 bases from J, the gap between germline ends came to 11 bases. CDR1 and CDR2 from the germline V gene are SEHNR and FQNEAQ (reference sequence). This CDR3 region has 14 residues. CDR3 amino acids: CASSLADSRSEAFF. The CDR3, as DNA: TGTGCCAGCAGCTTAGCTGACAGCCGATCTGAAGCTTTCTTT.

The V call is TRBV10-2, the J call TRBJ1-5; 7 bases are shared with TRBD1. CDR1 is WSHSY and CDR2 is SAAADI in the germline V gene. This CDR3 region has 15 residues. V gave up 6 bases and J gave up 0 bases; unmatched junction bases: 5. CDR3 in amino acids: CASRRTGDSNQPQHF. CDR3 DNA: TGCGCCAGCAGACGGACAGGCGATAGCAATCAGCCCCAGCATTTT.

The sample holds one count of this clone. This chain uses TRBV2 with TRBJ1-2; TRBD1 matches 9 bases. The V gene's germline CDR1 is SNHLY and CDR2 FYNNEI. The length of the CDR3 is 13 residues. V shed 7 bases and J 4 bases; nucleotides not matched to a gene: 4. CDR3 region: CASTKGQGYGYTF. For the CDR3, the DNA is TGTGCCAGCACCAAGGGACAGGGCTATGGCTACACCTTC.

This chain joins TRBV28 and TRBJ1-5, with D unclear. The ends were cut back, 6 bases at V and 1 base at J, with 16 bases in the middle. The CDR3 length is 16 residues. Germline V CDR1 and CDR2: MDHEN, SYDVKM. CDR3 in DNA: TGTGCCAGCAGCCCGGGGTGGGGAAAGAGCAATCAGCCCCAGCATTTT. This translates into CASSPGWGKSNQPQHF. The full variable domain, rest sourced from reference TRBV28 and TRBJ1-5, is DVKVTQSSRYLVKRTGEKVFLECVQDMDHENMFWYRQDPGLGLRLIYFSYDVKMKEKGDIPEGYSVSREKKERFSLILESASTNQTSMYLCASSPGWGKSNQPQHFGDGTRLSIL.

CDR3 amino acids: CAISDQGYGYTF. The CDR3 DNA follows: TGTGCCATCAGTGACCAGGGCTATGGCTACACCTTC. The rearrangement links TRBV10-3 to TRBJ1-2; TRBD1 is a possible D gene (5 bases). The germline CDR1 and CDR2 sequences are ENHRY and SYGVKD. V gave up 3 bases and J gave up 4 bases, with 6 bases separating them. The CDR3 contains 12 residues.

The CDR3 coding sequence is TGTGCCAGCTCACCAAGGCCGGGACTCTCTGGAAACACCATATATTTT. Translated: CASSPRPGLSGNTIYF. The chain recombines TRBV18 with TRBJ1-3, with D perhaps TRBD1 (5 bases). CDR1 KGHSH and CDR2 LQKENI come from the germline V gene. The CDR3 covers 16 residues. V gave up 2 bases and J gave up 0 bases, with 11 bases separating them.

The chain couples TRBV4-1 to TRBJ2-1; tentative D call: TRBD1 (6 bases). The germline V gene has CDR1 MGHRA and CDR2 YSYEKL. V shed 3 bases and J shed 0 bases, with 9 bases lying between them. This CDR3 region has 15 residues. CDR3 nucleotides: TGCGCCAGCAGCCAGACAGGAAACTCCTACAATGAGCAGTTCTTC. This encodes CASSQTGNSYNEQFF.

This chain uses TRBV5-6 with TRBJ2-7; D is unclear. Deletions cut 0 bases from V and 3 bases from J, with 7 bases between. The germline V gene encodes CDR1 SGHDT and CDR2 YYEEEE. This CDR3 has 13 amino acids. This chain's CDR3 is CASSLEHNYEQYF. The CDR3, as DNA: TGTGCCAGCAGCTTGGAACACAACTACGAGCAGTACTTC.

This chain joins TRBV24-1 and TRBJ2-3; 8 positions agree with TRBD2. Germline V gene sequence: CDR1 KGHDR, CDR2 SFDVKD. CDR3 length equals 17 residues. V gave up 7 bases and J gave up 1 base; unmatched junction bases: 12. The CDR3 DNA reads TGTGCCACCAGCCGGGCGGGGCTAGCGGGTGGCACAGATACGCAGTATTTT. It specifies CATSRAGLAGGTDTQYF.

This sequence joins TRBV29-1 and TRBJ2-5; 12 nucleotides agree with TRBD2. Looked up from germline, CDR1 is SQVTM and CDR2 is ANQGSEA. The CDR3 contains 14 residues. Losses at the gene ends were 6 bases for V and 5 bases for J; bases not matched to a gene: 7. The CDR3 DNA follows: TGCAGCGTGTCTAGCGGGAGGGCCGCGGAGACCCAGTACTTC. Protein: CSVSSGRAAETQYF.

This clone occurred a few times. V is TRBV6-4 and J is TRBJ2-1; 10 bases match TRBD2. From germline, CDR1 is MRHNA and CDR2 SNTAGT. V lost 3 bases and J lost 0; bases outside the gene matches: 8. CDR3 length: 18 amino acids. CDR3 residues: CASSEGLATPSSYNEQFF. The CDR3 DNA is TGTGCCAGCAGTGAGGGACTAGCGACCCCCAGCTCCTACAATGAGCAGTTCTTC.

This chain joins TRBV11-2 and TRBJ2-5; TRBD1 matches 7 bases. The CDR3 length is 15 residues. The germline gives CDR1 SGHAT, CDR2 FQNNGV. V shed 5 bases, J shed 2 bases, and the junction held 8 bases outside the gene matches. The CDR3 sequence is CASSLPGQLQETQYF. DNA for the CDR3: TGTGCCAGCAGCCTCCCGGGACAGCTTCAAGAGACCCAGTACTTC. The variable domain in full, with the rest retrieved from reference TRBV11-2 and TRBJ2-5, is EAGVAQSPRYKIIEKRQSVAFWCNPISGHATLYWYQQILGQGPKLLIQFQNNGVVDDSQLPKDRFSAERLKGVDSTLKIQPAKLEDSAVYLCASSLPGQLQETQYFGPGTRLLVL.

The chain links TRBV5-6 to TRBJ1-4; tentatively, D is TRBD1 (5 bases). The CDR3 has 14 amino acids. V was shortened by 5 bases and J by 5 bases, with 13 bases between the two germline ends. Germline V lookup: CDR1 SGHDT, CDR2 YYEEEE. CDR3: CASSPQELNEKLFF. For the CDR3, the DNA is TGTGCCAGCAGTCCACAGGAGCTAAATGAAAAACTGTTTTTT.

The chain couples TRBV14 to TRBJ2-5, with a weak D call TRBD1 (6 bases). This CDR3 spans 16 amino acids. Trimming cost V 3 bases and J 2 bases, with 16 bases left between them. CDR1 and CDR2 from the germline V gene are SGHDN and FVKESK. The CDR3 reads CASSQLQGTVQETQYF. In DNA form, the CDR3 reads TGTGCCAGCAGCCAGTTACAGGGTACCGTACAAGAGACCCAGTACTTC.

Of note for this clone: Other DNA sequences within the sample encode an identical CDR3. The DNA of the CDR3 is TGTGCCAGCAGCGTCGGGGGGAGCACAGATACGCAGTATTTT. This encodes CASSVGGSTDTQYF. The chain employs TRBV9 and TRBJ2-3; TRBD2 matches 7 bases. Trimming cost V 2 bases and J 0 bases; bases outside gene matches: 0. The germline gives CDR1 SGDLS, CDR2 YYNGEE. The CDR3 sequence is 14 residues long.

J is TRBJ2-1 and V is TRBV10-2; 8 bases are shared with TRBD2. This CDR3 has 14 amino acids. V lost 6 bases and J lost 1; bases outside the gene matches: 2. CDR1 and CDR2 from the germline V gene are WSHSY and SAAADI. The CDR3 DNA reads TGCGCCAGCAGAAGCGGGAGATCCTACAATGAGCAGTTCTTC. Residues: CASRSGRSYNEQFF.

The chain couples TRBV7-2 to TRBJ2-5; D may be TRBD1 (6 bases). V was pared by 2 bases and J by 5 bases, with 12 bases between. This CDR3 contains 14 residues. From germline, CDR1 is SGHTA and CDR2 FQGNSA. The CDR3 loop is CASSLLQGRETQYF. Written as DNA, the CDR3 is TGTGCCAGCAGCTTACTACAGGGCCGGGAGACCCAGTACTTC.

The genes are TRBV9 and TRBJ2-1; 8 nucleotides agree with TRBD2. After removal of 3 bases from V and 2 bases from J, the junction contained 4 bases not matched to a gene. This CDR3 has 15 amino acids. In germline, CDR1 is SGDLS, CDR2 YYNGEE. CDR3 DNA sequence: TGTGCCAGCAGCGAGCGGGAGCCAACCTACAATGAGCAGTTCTTC. Translation: CASSEREPTYNEQFF.

This clone was counted between two and nine times. This chain uses TRBV11-2 with TRBJ1-4, with 7 nucleotides matching TRBD1. CDR3 length: 15 amino acids. Germline CDR1 and CDR2: SGHAT and FQNNGV. Germline trimming cut 0 bases from V and 5 bases from J; bases unmatched to any gene: 3. CDR3 loop: CASSLEAGGNEKLFF. The CDR3 DNA reads as TGTGCCAGCAGCTTAGAGGCAGGGGGGAATGAAAAACTGTTTTTT.

The rearrangement joins TRBV19 to TRBJ1-5; tentative D call: TRBD1 (6 bases). CDR1 and CDR2 from the germline V gene are LNHDA and SQIVND (reference sequence). Trimming left V 8 bases short and J 3 bases short, with 17 bases between. This CDR3 contains 15 residues. Here the CDR3 DNA reads TGTGCCAGTTGGGGGCTGGGACGGCCCAATCAGCCCCAGCATTTT. This gives the protein CASWGLGRPNQPQHF.

V is TRBV5-1 and J is TRBJ2-2, with 10 bases lining up with TRBD2. From germline, CDR1 is SGHRS and CDR2 YFSETQ. After removal of 4 bases from V and 1 base from J, the junction contained 4 bases not matched to a gene. This CDR3 region has 16 residues. DNA for the CDR3: TGCGCCAGCAGCGGAGGACTAGCGGAGAACACCGGGGAGCTGTTTTTT. Its protein product is CASSGGLAENTGELFF.

This clone has a handful of counts. This rearrangement joins TRBV30 to TRBJ1-6; D is perhaps TRBD1 (6 bases). Germline CDR1 GTSNPN, CDR2 SVGIG (reference sequence). The CDR3 spans 13 residues. V gave up 0 bases and J gave up 10 bases, with 10 bases separating them. The CDR3 region is CAWSVPGVSPLHF. CDR3 DNA: TGTGCCTGGAGTGTACCAGGGGTCTCACCCCTCCACTTT.

This clone was counted ten times or more. DNA of the CDR3: TGTGCCAGCAGTGTGAGGCAGGGGGATCAGCCCCAGCATTTT. Its protein product is CASSVRQGDQPQHF. The chain couples TRBV2 to TRBJ1-5, with 7 bases identical to TRBD1. V lost 4 bases to trimming and J lost 5 bases; unmatched junction nucleotides: 5. The germline gives CDR1 SNHLY, CDR2 FYNNEI. The CDR3 runs 14 residues.